Below are 27 T cell receptor beta chains sequenced from a single sample in a study of T cell repertoires in cytomegalovirus infection. TCRdb re-derived calls from the reads in MiXCR, one entry per CDR3 protein. The data show some 150,000 distinct CDR3 sequences, about 20% seen once. The sequencing sample was made of PBMCs. These TCRs come from a human donor in good health (CMV status not recorded). Some clones in this sample may be carry-over from other donors' samples.

At least ten counts were recorded for this clonotype. The chain carries TRBV12-3 or TRBV12-4 and TRBJ1-5; D remains ambiguous. The germline V and J ends were trimmed by 1 base and 0 bases, with 7 bases remaining between them. The CDR3 consists of 15 residues. CDR3 in amino acids: CASSLVANSNQPQHF. In DNA, the CDR3 is TGTGCCAGCAGTTTAGTAGCGAATAGCAATCAGCCCCAGCATTTT.

This chain's CDR3 is CASADDTRRLEQYF. DNA of the CDR3: TGTGCTAGTGCCGACGACACGCGGCGTTTGGAGCAGTACTTC. This sequence joins TRBV12-5 and TRBJ2-7; D is unclear. In germline, CDR1 is LGHNT, CDR2 FRNRAP. CDR3 length equals 14 residues. Trimming pared 7 bases from V and 7 bases from J, leaving 20 bases between.

CDR3 DNA: TGTGCCAGCTCACCACTGGGGGCCCTCTACGAGCAGTACTTC. Its protein product is CASSPLGALYEQYF. The rearrangement joins TRBV18 to TRBJ2-7; maybe TRBD1 (6 bases). This CDR3 is 14 amino acids long. Trimming pared 1 base from V and 3 bases from J, leaving 10 bases between. Per germline, CDR1 KGHSH and CDR2 LQKENI.

This clonotype came up a few times. The V call is TRBV12-3 or TRBV12-4, the J call TRBJ2-7; TRBD1 matches 7 bases. The CDR3 consists of 13 residues. With V trimmed by 7 bases and J by 4 bases, 7 bases remained unmatched. The CDR3 region has the DNA TGTGCCAGCACCCCCGGGACAGCTTACGAGCAGTACTTC. Protein product: CASTPGTAYEQYF.

In this sample, this clonotype turned up many times. This rearrangement joins TRBV7-9 to TRBJ2-5; the match to TRBD1 covers 8 bases. V lost 4 bases, J lost 4 bases, and 8 bases stayed unmatched. The CDR3 extends over 15 amino acids. Germline CDR1 is SEHNR and CDR2 is FQNEAQ (reference sequence). CDR3 coding DNA: TGTGCCAGCAGCTCGGACAGGGTTAGTGGAGAGACCCAGTACTTC. Residues: CASSSDRVSGETQYF. Looking up the rest from reference TRBV7-9 and TRBJ2-5 gives the full variable domain: DTGVSQNPRHKITKRGQNVTFRCDPISEHNRLYWYRQTLGQGPEFLTYFQNEAQLEKSRLLSDRFSAERPKGSFSTLEIQRTEQGDSAMYLCASSSDRVSGETQYFGPGTRLLVL.

For this clonotype: The junction shows a germline mismatch at one end, possibly a read error. This rearrangement joins TRBV7-3 to TRBJ2-1, with D tentatively TRBD1 (5 bases). The germline gives CDR1 SGHTA, CDR2 FQGTGA. CDR3 length: 15 amino acids. CDR3: CPSSLDQGYNNEQFF. The CDR3, as DNA: TGTCCCAGCAGCTTAGACCAGGGTTACAACAATGAGCAGTTCTTC.

This clonotype has a handful of counts. The chain employs TRBV5-5 and TRBJ1-4; TRBD1 aligns across 9 bases. Germline V gene data show CDR1 as SGHKS and CDR2 as YYEKEE (reference sequence). With V trimmed by 0 bases and J by 4 bases, 4 bases remained unmatched. CDR3 size: 16 residues. The DNA for the CDR3 is TGTGCCAGCAGCTTGGCCTCGACAGGGGGTAATGAAAAACTGTTTTTT. Its protein is CASSLASTGGNEKLFF.

This chain joins TRBV2 and TRBJ2-3; TRBD1 matches at 7 bases. V was pared by 6 bases and J by 3 bases, with 12 bases of the junction left unmatched. The germline gives CDR1 SNHLY, CDR2 FYNNEI. The CDR3 spans 16 residues. CDR3 coding DNA: TGTGCCAGCAGCCAGATCAGAACAGGGGTTACAGATACGCAGTATTTT. This translates into CASSQIRTGVTDTQYF.

This clonotype has a handful of counts. The V call is TRBV5-4, the J call TRBJ2-5; a weak D match, TRBD1 (6 bases). Germline assignment: CDR1 SGHNT and CDR2 YYREEE (reference sequence). V dropped 0 bases and J dropped 2 bases, with 11 bases sitting between them. CDR3 length equals 15 residues. The CDR3 spells CASSLGGQSQETQYF. CDR3 nucleotides: TGTGCCAGCAGCTTGGGTGGACAGTCTCAAGAGACCCAGTACTTC.

The V gene is TRBV6-1, the J gene TRBJ1-1, with D possibly being TRBD1 (6 bases). Germline CDR1 is MNHNS and CDR2 is SASEGT. With 2 bases removed from V and 4 bases from J, the gap between germline ends came to 14 bases. This CDR3 is built from 15 residues. CDR3 DNA sequence: TGTGCCAGCAGTGAAAGGGGGGGGCGCTTCACTGAAGCTTTCTTT. Amino acid sequence: CASSERGGRFTEAFF.

This clonotype came up a few times. J is TRBJ2-3 and V is TRBV24-1; D is perhaps TRBD2 (5 bases). The V and J ends lost 4 bases and 3 bases respectively, with 16 bases between them. The CDR3 covers 16 residues. CDR1 KGHDR and CDR2 SFDVKD come from the germline V gene. CDR3 protein: CATSDPRVQETDTQYF. DNA for the CDR3: TGTGCCACCAGTGACCCGAGGGTTCAAGAGACAGATACGCAGTATTTT.

This chain links TRBV7-2 with TRBJ2-6; either TRBD1 or TRBD2 may fit D (5 bases each). Germline assignment: CDR1 SGHTA and CDR2 FQGNSA. CDR3 length: 15 residues. V was trimmed by 5 bases and J by 12 bases, leaving 20 bases between them. For the CDR3, the DNA is TGTGCCAGCAGCCCAGGACCCTCTGGGACCATCGTCCTGACTTTC. This codes for CASSPGPSGTIVLTF. Combining the CDR3 with reference TRBV7-2 and TRBJ2-6 gives the whole variable domain GAGVSQSPSNKVTEKGKDVELRCDPISGHTALYWYRQSLGQGLEFLIYFQGNSAPDKSGLPSDRFSAERTGGSVSTLTIQRTQQEDSAVYLCASSPGPSGTIVLTFGAGSRLTVL.

This clonotype was seen a handful of times. This rearrangement joins TRBV6-2 or TRBV6-3 to TRBJ2-7, with 16 bases lining up with TRBD2. J was trimmed by 3 bases and V by 5 bases; bases with no gene match: 10. CDR3 length: 18 residues. Germline CDR1 and CDR2: MNHEY and SVGEGT. CDR3 sequence: CASSALPGLAGGSYEQYF. The CDR3 coding sequence is TGTGCCAGCAGTGCCCTTCCGGGACTAGCGGGAGGGAGCTACGAGCAGTACTTC.

This clonotype was seen more than once but under ten times. The chain employs TRBV12-3 or TRBV12-4 and TRBJ1-6; D ambiguous. The CDR3 length is 13 residues. The germline V and J ends were trimmed by 3 bases and 11 bases, with 11 bases remaining between them. The CDR3 sequence is CASSFNPGAPLHF. The CDR3 DNA follows: TGTGCCAGCAGTTTTAACCCGGGAGCACCCCTCCACTTT.

This clonotype was seen at least ten times. V is TRBV7-2 and J is TRBJ1-6, with D possibly being TRBD1 (6 bases). The germline V gene has CDR1 SGHTA and CDR2 FQGNSA. V was cut by 5 bases and J by 8 bases, with 16 bases left in between. This CDR3 has 15 amino acids. The CDR3 sequence: CASSQNGQFHSPLHF. The CDR3 DNA follows: TGTGCCAGCAGCCAGAATGGACAGTTTCATTCACCCCTCCACTTT.

This clonotype was observed at least ten times. The J gene is TRBJ2-7, the V gene TRBV7-2; TRBD1 is a possible D gene (7 bases). This CDR3 contains 13 residues. V lost 4 bases and J 3 bases, leaving 10 bases between the germline ends. Germline assignment: CDR1 SGHTA and CDR2 FQGNSA. CDR3 sequence (DNA): TGTGCCAGCAGCTCGCGGGACAGCTACGAGCAGTACTTC. This codes for CASSSRDSYEQYF.

This clonotype has just a few counts. V gene TRBV15 combines with J gene TRBJ2-7; 8 bases match TRBD2. Germline V gives CDR1 LNHNV, CDR2 YYDKDF (reference sequence). V lost 5 bases, J lost 4 bases, and 13 bases stayed unmatched. The CDR3 totals 16 residues. This CDR3 is CATSPKGSGGFYEQYF. CDR3 DNA: TGTGCCACCAGCCCAAAAGGGAGCGGGGGCTTTTACGAGCAGTACTTC. Full variable domain (remainder filled in from reference TRBV15 and TRBJ2-7): DAMVIQNPRYQVTQFGKPVTLSCSQTLNHNVMYWYQQKSSQAPKLLFHYYDKDFNNEADTPDNFQSRRPNTSFCFLDIRSPGLGDTAMYLCATSPKGSGGFYEQYFGPGTRLTVT.

V gene TRBV7-2 combines with J gene TRBJ2-6; a possible D gene is TRBD1 (6 bases). Trimming left V 4 bases short and J 3 bases short, with 10 bases between. Germline V gene lookup returns CDR1 SGHTA and CDR2 FQGNSA. This CDR3 is 15 amino acids long. CDR3 in amino acids: CASSSTGFGANVLTF. DNA for the CDR3: TGTGCCAGCAGCTCAACAGGGTTTGGGGCCAACGTCCTGACTTTC.

Details on this clonotype: Compared with germline, one end of the junction differs, possibly owing to a read error. The rearrangement uses TRBV7-7 and TRBJ2-2, with a possible D match to TRBD2 (5 bases). The germline gives CDR1 SSHAT, CDR2 FNYEAQ (reference sequence). The CDR3 loop spans 17 amino acids. CDR3 sequence: CASSPYEAAVNTGELFF. The CDR3 DNA reads as TGTGCTAGCAGCCCCTATGAGGCAGCGGTGAACACCGGGGAGCTGTTTTTT. The full variable domain, rest sourced from reference TRBV7-7 and TRBJ2-2, is GAGVSQSPRYKVTKRGQDVTLRCDPISSHATLYWYQQALGQGPEFLTYFNYEAQPDKSGLPSDRFSAERPEGSISTLTIQRTEQRDSAMYRCASSPYEAAVNTGELFFGEGSRLTVL.

The chain recombines TRBV20-1 with TRBJ2-5; unclear D gene. Germline loops: CDR1 DFQATT, CDR2 SNEGSKA (reference sequence). Trimming stripped 1 base from V and 5 bases from J, with 14 bases between. This CDR3 contains 14 residues. The CDR3 loop reads CSARAQENRETQYF. The DNA of the CDR3 is TGCAGTGCTAGAGCCCAAGAAAATCGGGAGACCCAGTACTTC.

This clonotype was counted only a few times. The J gene is TRBJ2-7, the V gene TRBV7-8, with D possibly being TRBD1 (6 bases). This CDR3 has 14 residues. V lost 4 bases to trimming and J lost 4 bases, with 14 bases between them. CDR1 and CDR2 from the germline V gene are SGHVS and FQNEAQ. CDR3 protein: CASSSWTVSYEQYF. The CDR3 nucleotides are TGTGCCAGCAGCTCATGGACAGTGTCTTACGAGCAGTACTTC.

This clonotype has ten or more counts. The chain employs TRBV7-2 and TRBJ2-3, with D unresolved. Germline loops: CDR1 SGHTA, CDR2 FQGNSA. This CDR3 is 14 amino acids long. V was pared by 0 bases and J by 7 bases, with 11 bases between. CDR3 protein: CASSLAKGPNTQYF. CDR3 DNA: TGTGCCAGCAGCTTAGCGAAAGGGCCCAATACGCAGTATTTT.

Points on this clonotype: This may be a read error, as it is one base from a much larger clone. The CDR3 reads CSVEFGRGKNIQYF. In DNA form, the CDR3 reads TGCAGCGTTGAATTCGGCCGGGGCAAAAACATTCAGTACTTC. This chain connects TRBV29-1 to TRBJ2-4, with D maybe TRBD2 (5 bases). V lost 2 bases, J lost 3 bases, and 11 bases lay in between. The CDR3 extends over 14 amino acids. From germline, CDR1 is SQVTM and CDR2 ANQGSEA.

The rearrangement links TRBV18 to TRBJ2-3, with TRBD2 matching over 14 bases. Germline CDR1 and CDR2: KGHSH and LQKENI. The length of the CDR3 is 17 residues. Trimming took 3 bases from V and 2 from J; bases not matched to a gene: 4. The CDR3 loop is CASSPGLAGEYTDTQYF. The CDR3 coding sequence is TGTGCCAGCTCACCGGGACTAGCGGGGGAGTACACAGATACGCAGTATTTT. Full variable domain (outside the CDR3, taken from reference TRBV18 and TRBJ2-3): NAGVMQNPRHLVRRRGQEARLRCSPMKGHSHVYWYRQLPEEGLKFMVYLQKENIIDESGMPKERFSAEFPKEGPSILRIQQVVRGDSAAYFCASSPGLAGEYTDTQYFGPGTRLTVL.

This clonotype showed up just a few times. The CDR3 is CASSPLRDSADTEAFF. Here the CDR3 DNA reads TGCGCCAGCAGCCCCCTTCGGGACAGCGCCGACACTGAAGCTTTCTTT. The chain recombines TRBV4-1 with TRBJ1-1; 7 positions match TRBD1. V was pared by 4 bases and J by 3 bases, with 11 bases of the junction left unmatched. This CDR3 has 16 amino acids. Germline loops: CDR1 MGHRA, CDR2 YSYEKL.

The chain joins TRBV25-1 to TRBJ2-3; perhaps D is TRBD1 or TRBD2 (5 bases each). The CDR3 totals 16 residues. Germline CDR1 is MGHDK and CDR2 is SYGVNS. The V and J ends lost 4 bases and 0 bases respectively, with 14 bases between them. The DNA for the CDR3 is TGTGCCAGCAGTGTCGCTGGGACCTTGAGCACAGATACGCAGTATTTT. Protein product: CASSVAGTLSTDTQYF.

Ten or more counts support this clonotype. The chain joins TRBV7-3 to TRBJ1-1; D is uncertain. CDR1 is SGHTA and CDR2 is FQGTGA in the germline V gene. The CDR3 has 13 residues. Trimming took 2 bases from V and 3 from J, leaving 7 bases between them. The CDR3 DNA reads as TGTGCCAGCAGCTTAGACTTGGACACTGAAGCTTTCTTT. It encodes CASSLDLDTEAFF.